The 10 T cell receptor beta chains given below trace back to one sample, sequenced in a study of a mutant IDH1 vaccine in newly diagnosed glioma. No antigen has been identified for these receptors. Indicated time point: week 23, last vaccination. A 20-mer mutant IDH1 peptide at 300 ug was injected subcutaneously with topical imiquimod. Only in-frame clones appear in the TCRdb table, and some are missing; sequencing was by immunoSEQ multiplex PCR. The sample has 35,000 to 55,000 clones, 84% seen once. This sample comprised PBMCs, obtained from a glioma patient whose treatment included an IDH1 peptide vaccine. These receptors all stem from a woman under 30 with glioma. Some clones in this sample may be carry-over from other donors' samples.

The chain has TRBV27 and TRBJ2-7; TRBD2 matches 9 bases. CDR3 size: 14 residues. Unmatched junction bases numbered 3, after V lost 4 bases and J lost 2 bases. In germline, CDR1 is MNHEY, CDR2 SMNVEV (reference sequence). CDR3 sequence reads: CASSSSGRTYEQYF. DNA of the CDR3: TGTGCCAGCAGTTCCAGCGGGAGGACCTACGAGCAGTACTTC.

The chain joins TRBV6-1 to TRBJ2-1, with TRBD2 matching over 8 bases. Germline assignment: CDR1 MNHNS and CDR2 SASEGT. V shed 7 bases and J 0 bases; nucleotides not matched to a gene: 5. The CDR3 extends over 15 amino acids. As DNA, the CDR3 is TGTGCCAGCACTAAACTAGCGGACTCCTACAATGAGCAGTTCTTC. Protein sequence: CASTKLADSYNEQFF.

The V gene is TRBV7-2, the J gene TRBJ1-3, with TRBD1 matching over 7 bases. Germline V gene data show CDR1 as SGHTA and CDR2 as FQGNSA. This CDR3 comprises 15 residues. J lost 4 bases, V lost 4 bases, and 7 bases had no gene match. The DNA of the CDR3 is TGTGCCAGCAGCTCCGGACAGGCAAGGGGAAACACCATATATTTT. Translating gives CASSSGQARGNTIYF.

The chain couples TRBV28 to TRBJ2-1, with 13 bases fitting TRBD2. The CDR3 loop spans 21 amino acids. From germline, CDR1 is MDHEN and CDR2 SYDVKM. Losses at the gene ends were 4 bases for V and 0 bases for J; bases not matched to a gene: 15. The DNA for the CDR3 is TGTGCCAGCAGTTCGACCCGGCTACTAGCGGGGGGGCCTAGCTCCTACAATGAGCAGTTCTTC. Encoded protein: CASSSTRLLAGGPSSYNEQFF.

DNA of the CDR3: TGTGCCAGCAGTTTTATGGACAGGGGGGATACGCAGTATTTT. Translated: CASSFMDRGDTQYF. The chain employs TRBV27 and TRBJ2-3; 10 bases match TRBD1. Per the germline V gene, CDR1 is MNHEY and CDR2 is SMNVEV (reference sequence). V lost 3 bases to trimming and J lost 6 bases; unmatched junction nucleotides: 3. The CDR3 is 14 residues long.

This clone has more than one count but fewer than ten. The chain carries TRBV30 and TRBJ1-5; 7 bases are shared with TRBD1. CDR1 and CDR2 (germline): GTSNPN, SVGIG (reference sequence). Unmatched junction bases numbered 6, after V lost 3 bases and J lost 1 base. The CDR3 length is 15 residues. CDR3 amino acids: CAWRQGKGSNQPQHF. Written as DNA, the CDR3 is TGTGCCTGGAGACAGGGGAAGGGAAGCAATCAGCCCCAGCATTTT.

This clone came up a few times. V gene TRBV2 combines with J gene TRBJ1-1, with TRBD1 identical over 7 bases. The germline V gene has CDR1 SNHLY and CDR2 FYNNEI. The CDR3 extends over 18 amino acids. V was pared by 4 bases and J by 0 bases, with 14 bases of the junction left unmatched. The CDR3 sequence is CASSGGRGGAAMNTEAFF. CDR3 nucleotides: TGTGCCAGCAGTGGGGGAAGAGGGGGCGCGGCCATGAACACTGAAGCTTTCTTT.

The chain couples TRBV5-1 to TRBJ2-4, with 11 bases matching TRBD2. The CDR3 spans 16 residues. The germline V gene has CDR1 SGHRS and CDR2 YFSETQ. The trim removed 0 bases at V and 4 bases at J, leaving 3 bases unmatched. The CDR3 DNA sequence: TGCGCCAGCAGCTTGGAGTCTAGCGGGGGGAAAAACATTCAGTACTTC. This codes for CASSLESSGGKNIQYF. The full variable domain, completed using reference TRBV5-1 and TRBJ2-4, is KAGVTQTPRYLIKTRGQQVTLSCSPISGHRSVSWYQQTPGQGLQFLFEYFSETQRNKGNFPGRFSGRQFSNSRSEMNVSTLELGDSALYLCASSLESSGGKNIQYFGAGTRLSVL.

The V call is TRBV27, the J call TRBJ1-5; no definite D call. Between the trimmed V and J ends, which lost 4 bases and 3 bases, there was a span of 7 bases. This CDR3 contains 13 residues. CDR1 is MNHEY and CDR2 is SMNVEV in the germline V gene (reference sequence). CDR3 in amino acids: CASSYGINQPQHF. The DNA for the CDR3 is TGTGCCAGCAGTTATGGTATCAATCAGCCCCAGCATTTT.

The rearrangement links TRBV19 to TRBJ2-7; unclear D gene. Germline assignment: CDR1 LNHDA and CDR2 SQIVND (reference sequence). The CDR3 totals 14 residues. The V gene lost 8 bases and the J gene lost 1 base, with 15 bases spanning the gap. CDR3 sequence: CASSPRTPSYEQYF. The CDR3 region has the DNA TGTGCCAGTTCCCCTCGGACGCCATCCTACGAGCAGTACTTC.